Given below is one TCR beta chain in context. Its antigen remains unknown. Clones were read by immunoSEQ multiplex PCR, and TCRdb kept only the in-frame ones, dropping some. The data contain about 110,000 clones, 92% of them singletons. These data come from a study of T cell responses to AZD1222 COVID-19 vaccine. Germline V gene data show CDR1 as MNHEY and CDR2 as SVGAGI. V shed 2 bases and J 7 bases; nucleotides not matched to a gene: 8. The CDR3 spans 15 residues. Findings and caveats of the study: Without day 14 samples, only post-peak T cell repertoires were studied. Clonal diversity was possibly underestimated, and white British individuals and females predominated among donors.

This receptor was identified in an adult who received the AZD1222 COVID-19 vaccine. Source: peripheral blood, taken 28 days after the second AZD1222 dose. The chain uses TRBV6-5 and TRBJ1-2; the match to TRBD1 covers 9 bases. The CDR3 DNA reads as TGTGCCAGCAGTTACGCCGGGACAGGGCCGTCTGGCTACACCTTC. It yields the protein CASSYAGTGPSGYTF.